The rows below give T cell receptor beta chains drawn from one sample of a study of immune heterogeneity within non-small cell lung tumors. MiXCR was run by TCRdb on the multiplex PCR reads, yielding one entry per CDR3 protein. Altogether 2,500 to 3,500 distinct CDR3 sequences are present, roughly 40% being singletons, with the ten largest covering more than 20%. The source material was lung tumor tissue. These receptors all come from a woman aged 45-65 years with non-small cell lung cancer. CDR3s include the opening cysteine and the closing phenylalanine or tryptophan. D genes are given only for firm matches. Clone size appears in some rows only: once, few, many, or a class for an expanded clone.

TRBD1 TRBJ1-1 TRBV6-1 hyperexpanded CASSQNRGRWTEAFF TGTGCCAGCAGTCAAAACAGGGGGCGCTGGACTGAAGCTTTCTTT
TRBD1 TRBJ1-5 TRBV11-1 . CASSSDRGGPQHF TGTGCCAGCAGCTCTGACAGGGGTGGGCCCCAGCACTTT
TRBD1 TRBJ1-5 TRBV19 . CASSAPGQGAGQPQHF TGTGCCAGTAGCGCCCCGGGACAGGGGGCAGGACAGCCCCAGCATTTT
. TRBJ2-2 TRBV28 . CASSRLGGANTGELFF TGTGCCAGCAGCCGACTGGGGGGCGCGAACACCGGGGAGCTGTTTTTT
TRBD2 TRBJ2-2 TRBV5-1 few CASSLASGQTGELFF TGCGCCAGCAGCTTGGCTAGCGGGCAGACCGGGGAGCTGTTTTTT
TRBD1 TRBJ2-1 TRBV5-1 . CASSLAGTGGADEQFF TGCGCCAGCAGCTTGGCCGGGACAGGGGGTGCCGATGAGCAGTTCTTC
. TRBJ2-2 TRBV19 medium-sized CASRDYYRAGGSPGELFF TGTGCCAGTAGGGACTACTACAGGGCTGGAGGGAGCCCCGGGGAGCTGTTTTTT
. TRBJ2-3 TRBV12-3/TRBV12-4 medium-sized CASSPGFSTDTQYF TGTGCCAGCAGCCCAGGGTTTAGCACAGATACGCAGTATTTT
. TRBJ2-7 TRBV20-1 large CSASGALGGEQYF TGCAGTGCTAGTGGCGCTCTTGGGGGGGAGCAGTACTTC
. TRBJ1-1 TRBV27 medium-sized CASSLAPDSPNTEAFF TGTGCCAGCAGTTTAGCCCCGGACAGCCCTAACACTGAAGCTTTCTTT
. TRBJ1-5 TRBV12-3/TRBV12-4 medium-sized CASSRQGSNNQPQHF TGTGCCAGCAGTCGCCAGGGCAGCAACAATCAGCCCCAGCATTTT
. TRBJ2-6 TRBV28 . CAGNRAGANVLTF TGTGCCGGAAATAGGGCTGGGGCCAACGTCCTGACTTTC
TRBD1 TRBJ1-2 TRBV7-9 once CASRPTGSDGYTF TGTGCCAGCAGACCGACAGGGTCGGATGGCTACACCTTC
. TRBJ2-3 TRBV20-1 . CSATSLTSTDTQYF TGCAGTGCTACGAGCCTAACTAGCACAGATACGCAGTATTTT
. TRBJ1-2 TRBV5-8 medium-sized CASSFLRQVAGGNYGYTF TGTGCCAGCAGCTTTCTACGACAGGTCGCGGGGGGGAACTATGGCTACACCTTC
TRBD2 TRBJ2-3 TRBV4-2 medium-sized CASSLAAGGYTDTQYF TGTGCCAGCAGCCTTGCGGCGGGGGGTTACACAGATACGCAGTATTTT
. TRBJ2-5 TRBV9 medium-sized CASSATVEETQYF TGTGCCAGCAGCGCAACGGTAGAAGAGACCCAGTACTTC
. TRBJ1-1 TRBV7-9 medium-sized CASSRTGTNTEAFF TGTGCCAGCAGCCGTACAGGGACGAACACTGAAGCTTTCTTT
TRBD2 TRBJ2-5 TRBV28 . CASSLSLGLAGRETQYF TGTGCCAGCAGTTTATCTCTGGGACTAGCGGGAAGGGAGACCCAGTACTTC
TRBD2 TRBJ2-5 TRBV3-1 . CASAQSLHSLAEETQYF TGTGCCAGCGCCCAGAGCCTCCACTCACTAGCGGAAGAGACCCAGTACTTC
TRBD1 TRBJ2-6 TRBV5-1 medium-sized CASTKGAPGANVLTF TGCGCCAGCACCAAGGGGGCGCCTGGGGCCAACGTCCTGACTTTC
TRBD1 TRBJ1-5 TRBV19 medium-sized CASSISSGGSNQPQHF TGTGCCAGTAGTATATCATCAGGGGGGAGCAATCAGCCCCAGCATTTT
. TRBJ2-5 TRBV20-1 medium-sized CSARVPGRQETQYF TGCAGTGCTAGAGTCCCGGGACGGCAAGAGACCCAGTACTTC
. TRBJ1-5 TRBV6-1 . CASSEDPSGNQPQHF TGTGCCAGCAGTGAAGATCCCTCCGGCAATCAGCCCCAGCATTTT
TRBD1 TRBJ2-7 TRBV24-1 . CATSDHRGREQYF TGTGCCACCAGTGATCACAGGGGGCGCGAGCAGTACTTC
. TRBJ2-3 TRBV19 few CASQPRRESADTQYF TGTGCCAGTCAGCCCCGACGGGAAAGCGCAGATACGCAGTATTTT
. TRBJ2-2 TRBV20-1 . CSASRGGSRHGELFF TGCAGTGCATCCCGAGGAGGGTCCCGACACGGGGAGCTGTTTTTT
TRBD2 TRBJ2-7 TRBV7-2 medium-sized CASRETGGSSYEQYF TGTGCCAGCAGAGAGACGGGGGGATCTTCCTACGAGCAGTACTTC
. TRBJ2-2 TRBV6-6 medium-sized CASSYSTHAGELFF TGTGCCAGCAGTTACTCGACCCACGCCGGGGAGCTGTTTTTT
TRBD1 TRBJ2-1 TRBV28 . CASGTGQGAANEQFF TGTGCCAGCGGAACCGGACAGGGGGCAGCCAATGAGCAGTTCTTC
. TRBJ1-6 TRBV7-3 medium-sized CASRGGGTNSPLHF TGTGCCAGCCGGGGGGGGGGCACAAATTCACCCCTCCACTTT
. TRBJ1-2 TRBV28 . CASSLPGDYGYTF TGTGCCAGCAGTTTACCCGGGGACTATGGCTACACCTTC
. TRBJ2-6 TRBV4-2 . CASNPRAEGANVLTF TGTGCCAGCAACCCCCGGGCGGAAGGGGCCAACGTCCTGACTTTC
. TRBJ1-1 TRBV28 medium-sized CASSLWAREAFF TGTGCCAGCAGTTTATGGGCCCGAGAAGCTTTCTTT
. TRBJ2-6 TRBV12-3/TRBV12-4 medium-sized CASSFSGANVLTF TGTGCCAGCAGTTTTTCTGGGGCCAACGTCCTGACTTTC
. TRBJ1-3 TRBV18 . CASSPEGGSSGNTIYF TGTGCCAGCTCACCAGAGGGGGGAAGCTCTGGAAACACCATATATTTT
. TRBJ2-7 TRBV12-3/TRBV12-4 medium-sized CASSLLGAEQYF TGTGCCAGCAGTTTATTGGGGGCCGAGCAGTACTTC
. TRBJ2-7 TRBV24-1 . CATSDPRIRIHAYEQYF TGTGCCACCAGTGATCCCCGCATCAGGATCCATGCCTACGAGCAGTACTTC
TRBD1 TRBJ2-5 TRBV16 . CASSQYFRTGVKETQYF TGTGCCAGCAGCCAATATTTTAGGACAGGAGTAAAAGAGACCCAGTACTTC
. TRBJ1-4 TRBV30 large CAWTLGEKLFF TGTGCCTGGACATTAGGTGAAAAACTGTTTTTT
. TRBJ1-1 TRBV14 . CASSQLGAQNTEAFF TGTGCCAGCAGCCAATTGGGGGCCCAGAACACTGAAGCTTTCTTT
. TRBJ1-5 TRBV28 . CASSLWGFRAGREGNQPQHF TGTGCCAGCAGTTTATGGGGCTTCCGCGCAGGGAGGGAAGGCAATCAGCCCCAGCATTTT
TRBD1 TRBJ1-2 TRBV28 medium-sized CASSFGTGGLYGYTF TGTGCCAGCAGTTTCGGGACAGGGGGTCTATATGGCTACACCTTC
TRBD2 TRBJ2-7 TRBV20-1 large CSARDRVSGPSWEQYF TGCAGTGCTAGAGATCGGGTTAGCGGGCCCTCCTGGGAGCAGTACTTC
. TRBJ2-7 TRBV19 medium-sized CASSMGPSSYEQYF TGTGCCAGTAGTATGGGGCCTAGCTCCTACGAGCAGTACTTC
. TRBJ2-7 TRBV5-1 medium-sized CASSLASAIGSYEQYF TGCGCCAGCAGCTTGGCTTCAGCGATAGGGTCCTACGAGCAGTACTTC
TRBD1 TRBJ2-2 TRBV7-2 medium-sized CASSSRTGVVTGELFF TGTGCCAGCAGCTCCCGGACAGGGGTCGTCACCGGGGAGCTGTTTTTT
TRBD2 TRBJ2-1 TRBV30 medium-sized CAWSWSSGSRSYNEQFF TGTGCCTGGAGTTGGTCTAGCGGGAGTCGCTCCTACAATGAGCAGTTCTTC
TRBD1 TRBJ2-2 TRBV2 large CASRRTGGTGELFF TGTGCCAGCAGACGGACAGGGGGCACCGGGGAGCTGTTTTTT
. TRBJ2-5 TRBV2 . CARSEGERESETQYF TGTGCCAGAAGTGAAGGGGAACGCGAGTCTGAGACCCAGTACTTC